The clone carrying this T cell receptor beta chain showed up many times. The V end lost 0 bases, the J end lost 8 bases, and 6 bases lay between the germline ends. This CDR3 is 13 amino acids long. Germline values: CDR1 SGHRS, CDR2 YFSETQ. Construction of the TCRbeta library involved unique molecular identifiers. One entry per CDR3 protein results from TCRdb running MiXCR on the PCR reads. This sample has about 240,000 distinct CDR3 sequences, with 25% found just once. This record belongs to a study of T-cell reconstitution after alpha-beta-depleted transplantation in children. The TCR was taken from a girl under 10 years old with Fanconi anemia, due to receive a stem cell transplant. This specimen consisted of PBMCs, obtained before TCRalphabeta/CD19-depleted stem cell transplant. The chain links TRBV5-1 to TRBJ1-6; TRBD1 is a possible D gene (6 bases). CDR3 loop: CASSLDRDSPLHF. The CDR3 DNA reads as TGCGCCAGCAGCTTGGACAGGGATTCACCCCTCCACTTT.